The sequence of this T cell receptor (beta chain) was determined in a study of shared T cell receptors in the human thymus. Only in-frame clones appear in the TCRdb table, and some are missing; sequencing was by immunoSEQ multiplex PCR. The sample consists of approximately 490,000 clones, 70% to 80% of them appearing once. Germline V gene data show CDR1 as MDHEN and CDR2 as SYDVKM. The CDR3 covers 19 residues. The junction had 19 bases not matched to a gene; V was cut back by 6 bases and J by 0 bases. This sample also belongs to another study, concerning human thymus T cells. That publication notes: Thymus tissue was removed during corrective cardiac surgery. Unrelated individuals had highly overlapping thymic repertoires, as reported in related research.

The sample was thymocytes. This sequence joins TRBV28 and TRBJ1-1; 7 bases match TRBD1. The sequence was collected from a boy in the first two years of life with a congenital heart defect. CDR3 sequence: CASSRDRQPSHPLNTEAFF. The CDR3 nucleotides are TGTGCCAGCAGCCGGGACAGACAACCCAGCCACCCACTGAACACTGAAGCTTTCTTT.